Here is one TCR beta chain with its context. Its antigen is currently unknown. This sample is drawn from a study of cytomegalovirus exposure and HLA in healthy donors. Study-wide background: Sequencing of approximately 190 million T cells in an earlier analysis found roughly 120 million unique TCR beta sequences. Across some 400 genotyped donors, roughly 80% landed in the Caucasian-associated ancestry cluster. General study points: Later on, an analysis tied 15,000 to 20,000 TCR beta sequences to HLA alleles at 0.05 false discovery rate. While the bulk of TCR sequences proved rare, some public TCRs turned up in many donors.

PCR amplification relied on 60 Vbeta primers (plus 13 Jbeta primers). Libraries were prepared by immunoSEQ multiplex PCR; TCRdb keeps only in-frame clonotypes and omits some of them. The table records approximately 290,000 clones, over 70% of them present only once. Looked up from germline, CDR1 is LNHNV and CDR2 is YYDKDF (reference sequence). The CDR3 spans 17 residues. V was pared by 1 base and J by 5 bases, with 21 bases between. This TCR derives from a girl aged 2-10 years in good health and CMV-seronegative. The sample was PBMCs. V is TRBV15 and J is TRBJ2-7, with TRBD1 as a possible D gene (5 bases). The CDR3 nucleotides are TGTGCCACCAGCAGAGGGATTTCCGTGACAGAAGGGAACGAGCAGTACTTC. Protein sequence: CATSRGISVTEGNEQYF.